The T cell receptor (beta chain) under discussion was sequenced for a study of chemoradiotherapy in HPV16-positive cancers (dated by TCRdb to between 2020 and 2023). For the wider study: Candidate HPV-specific T-cell clones and common TCR motifs were defined by functional T-cell assays performed on cells from two HPV16-positive patients. Whether T-cell immunity against the HPV oncoproteins E6 and E7 changes during chemoradiotherapy and whether survival is affected by this immunity were examined in the study. Next, the candidate HPV-specific TCRs and motifs were followed in TCR repertoires from roughly 90 patients with HPV-related cancers.

Libraries were made using the immunoSEQ multiplex PCR assay. Imported from immuneACCESS, the table was reduced by TCRdb to in-frame sequences with V and J called. These copies leave out some clones; in studies compared against another copy, an unresolved V gene accounts for under half, and the cause of the remainder is not known. The sample table shows about 53,000 clones, and about 88% are seen once. Roughly 3.5% of the sample rests with the top ten. Overall study results and their limits: Expansion of candidate HPV-specific clones and E7-related TCR motifs was observed in the tumor microenvironment during treatment, whereas no such expansion was observed for non-HPV-specific T cells. The functional definition of HPV-specific T cells was derived from only two HPV16-positive patients, and the survival association was reported for HPV16-positive patients. In HPV16-positive patients, expansion of HPV-responsive T cells during chemoradiotherapy was found to be associated with improved recurrence-free survival.

Because repertoires were sampled repeatedly during chemoradiotherapy, clonal expansion in the tumor microenvironment could be followed. About this clone itself: The target of this receptor is not known. Base qualities were left out, and no much larger clone turns up one base away.

This TCR came from a human donor with HPV-associated anogenital cancer. This specimen was blood, taken from a patient who underwent chemoradiotherapy.

The nucleotide sequence reads TGTGCCTGCGGCCGGCAGGCAAGAGAAAAACTGTTTTTT. Its amino acids are CACGRQAREKLFF. The chain links TRBV30 with TRBJ1-4; no D gene is confidently identified. The CDR3 holds 13 amino acids from the cysteine to the phenylalanine. Just the 39-base CDR3 DNA is kept, in frame starting at base 1. Trimming at the junction amounts to 6 bases on V and 8 bases on J, and the germline ends lie 16 bases apart. The germline V gene (reference sequence) sets CDR1 to GTSNPN and CDR2 to SVGIG.